One and the same sample provided the 4 T cell receptor beta chains below, sequenced in a study of technical replicates of blood from a few donors. This table comes from immunoSEQ multiplex PCR, and its TCRdb copy is limited to in-frame clones, with some not included. The table has over 10,000 clones, roughly 77% seen once. The source material was PBMCs. All receptors come from a human donor in good health.

Remarks on this clone: A junction boundary mismatches the germline segment, possibly from a read error. The V call is TRBV7-6, the J call TRBJ2-2, with 8 bases matching TRBD1. CDR1 and CDR2 (germline): SGHVS, FNYEAQ. This CDR3 has 17 residues. The CDR3 bases are TGTGCCAGCAGCTTAGAGGCTAGGACAGGGAACGCCGGGGAGCTGTTTTTT. This encodes CASSLEARTGNAGELFF.

This chain joins TRBV19 and TRBJ2-3; possibly TRBD2 for D (6 bases). Germline V gives CDR1 LNHDA, CDR2 SQIVND (reference sequence). The CDR3 extends over 17 amino acids. Trimming left V 4 bases short and J 5 bases short, with 22 bases between. The CDR3 is CASSSLRWQGLGDTQYF. As DNA, the CDR3 is TGTGCCAGTAGTAGCCTTCGGTGGCAGGGACTTGGAGATACGCAGTATTTT.

V is TRBV7-8 and J is TRBJ2-1; the D gene is possibly TRBD2 (6 bases). Germline V gene sequence: CDR1 SGHVS, CDR2 FQNEAQ. CDR3 length equals 15 residues. The ends were cut back, 2 bases at V and 6 bases at J, with 14 bases in the middle. In DNA, the CDR3 is TGTGCCAGCAGCTTACGGAGGGTTACGGGCAATGAGCAGTTCTTC. It specifies CASSLRRVTGNEQFF.

The rearrangement joins TRBV5-1 to TRBJ2-3; maybe TRBD2 (5 bases). The CDR3 runs 18 residues. The germline V and J ends were trimmed by 0 bases and 3 bases, with 20 bases remaining between them. The germline CDR1 and CDR2 sequences are SGHRS and YFSETQ. CDR3 region: CASSLAGGGGRWTDTQYF. CDR3 DNA: TGCGCCAGCAGCTTGGCTGGAGGCGGAGGCCGATGGACAGATACGCAGTATTTT.